This T cell receptor (beta chain) was obtained from a study of cytomegalovirus exposure and HLA in healthy donors. Although they were nominally healthy when sampled, donors likely had unrecorded immune exposures. Whole-study findings and limits: Later on, an analysis tied approximately 15,000 TCR beta sequences to HLA alleles at 0.05 false discovery rate. Researchers reported in a later analysis that a missense DCLRE1C variant was tied to TCR beta V- and J-gene trimming. Most TCR sequences were rare, but some public TCRs occurred in many donors.

Both 60 Vbeta primers and 13 Jbeta primers went into the PCR. Produced via immunoSEQ multiplex PCR; TCRdb's table is partial and in-frame only. Of about 67,000 clones in the sample, 65% to 70% are singletons; the top ten hold just over 2%. As regards this clone: What it recognizes is unknown.

The junction had 6 bases not matched to a gene; V was cut back by 4 bases and J by 0 bases. This CDR3 has 17 residues. This sequence joins TRBV6-7 and TRBJ2-6; 7 bases align to TRBD1. TRBV6-7 is labeled an ORF, and its function is uncertain. The sequence was collected from a woman in her thirties in good health and CMV-seronegative. The material sequenced was PBMCs. This CDR3 is CASSFRGCYSGANVLTF. The CDR3 DNA sequence: TGTGCCAGCAGTTTCAGGGGGTGCTACTCTGGGGCCAACGTCCTGACTTTC.